This T cell receptor beta chain comes out of a study of shared clonotypes between healthy human individuals. TCRdb's table, derived via immunoSEQ multiplex PCR, lists solely in-frame clones and lacks some. Counted here are about a million clones, roughly 80% occurring once; the ten biggest clones make up more than 0.85%. The source material was memory CD4+ T cells from PBMCs. As to subset: CD45RA-negative fraction. This sequence originates from a man between 18 and 35 years old in good health. Some clones in this sample may be carry-over from other donors' samples.

The CDR3 DNA reads as TGCGCCAGCAGTGCCGACAGGAACACTGAAGCTTTCTTT. It is translated as CASSADRNTEAFF. The V call is TRBV10-1, the J call TRBJ1-1, with TRBD1 as a possible D gene (5 bases). The CDR3 sequence is 13 residues long. Germline assignment: CDR1 WNHNN and CDR2 SYGVQD (reference sequence). Trimming shortened V by 4 bases and J by 1 base, and 7 bases separated the two germline ends.